Listed here are 18 T cell receptor beta chains from one sample, sequenced in a study of T cells in Graves' hyperthyroidism and ophthalmopathy. RNA transcripts provided the source from which TCR beta CDR3 regions were amplified. The TCR CDR3 first-round RT-PCR relied on the HTBI primer set. TCRdb analysed the multiplex PCR reads with MiXCR anew, one entry per CDR3 protein. The table lists around 440,000 distinct CDR3 sequences, approximately 14% of them singletons. The sequenced material came from blood. These receptors were taken from a woman aged 18-29 years with Graves' hyperthyroidism.

The chain combines TRBV6-5 with TRBJ1-5; D gene uncertain. Germline V gene data show CDR1 as MNHEY and CDR2 as SVGAGI. The V gene lost 0 bases and the J gene lost 7 bases, with 7 bases spanning the gap. The CDR3 is 13 residues long. CDR3 protein: CASSYSMSQPQHF. CDR3 bases: TGTGCCAGCAGTTACTCGATGTCCCAGCCCCAGCATTTT.

Turning to this clonotype: A much larger clone lies one base from this, so it may be a read error. The chain joins TRBV20-1 to TRBJ1-2, with 9 bases matching TRBD1. Per germline, CDR1 DFQATT and CDR2 SNEGSKA (reference sequence). The CDR3 is 12 residues long. The V and J ends lost 5 bases and 4 bases, in that order; junction bases with no gene match: 2. This CDR3 is CSASQGAYGYTF. The CDR3 DNA follows: TGCAGTGCTTCACAGGGGGCCTATGGCTACACCTTC.

V is TRBV11-3 and J is TRBJ2-3; 13 bases map to TRBD2. The V and J ends lost 4 bases and 2 bases, in that order; junction bases with no gene match: 3. This CDR3 is 16 amino acids long. The germline V gene encodes CDR1 SGHNT and CDR2 YENEEA. The CDR3 DNA follows: TGTGCCAGCAGCTGGGGACTAGCGGGGAACACAGATACGCAGTATTTT. It encodes CASSWGLAGNTDTQYF.

This clonotype was seen repeatedly, ten times or more. The V gene is TRBV12-5, the J gene TRBJ2-2; possibly TRBD2 for D (6 bases). Germline-derived CDR1 and CDR2 are LGHNT and FRNRAP. The CDR3 is made up of 14 amino acids. The V end lost 0 bases, the J end lost 7 bases, and 9 bases lay between the germline ends. The CDR3 protein is CASGLVGLIGELFF. In DNA, the CDR3 is TGTGCTAGTGGTTTGGTTGGACTAATCGGGGAGCTGTTTTTT.

This clonotype was seen repeatedly, ten times or more. This chain connects TRBV7-3 to TRBJ2-1; D not certain. This CDR3 is 16 amino acids long. V lost 5 bases and J lost 0, with 14 bases in between. CDR1 is SGHTA, CDR2 FQGTGA, per germline. CDR3 sequence (DNA): TGTGCCAGCAGCCTCCGTCGGTTGAGCTCCTACAATGAGCAGTTCTTC. Protein sequence: CASSLRRLSSYNEQFF.

This clonotype was observed many times. This rearrangement joins TRBV3-1 to TRBJ2-7; D remains unclear. V was shortened by 4 bases and J by 0 bases, with 13 bases between the two germline ends. Per germline, CDR1 LGHDT and CDR2 YNNKEL (reference sequence). The CDR3 extends over 15 amino acids. The CDR3 sequence: CASSPGQAASYEQYF. Here the CDR3 DNA reads TGTGCCAGCAGCCCTGGGCAGGCCGCCTCCTACGAGCAGTACTTC.

The table lists this clonotype with many counts. The CDR3 sequence: CSARPYRGTASFHQPQHF. The CDR3 DNA reads as TGCAGTGCTAGACCGTACAGGGGCACAGCCAGCTTTCATCAGCCCCAGCATTTT. This chain connects TRBV20-1 to TRBJ1-5; TRBD1 aligns across 7 bases. V was clipped by 2 bases and J by 5 bases; unmatched bases: 18. The CDR3 consists of 18 residues. Germline-derived CDR1 and CDR2 are DFQATT and SNEGSKA (reference sequence).

This rearrangement joins TRBV29-1 to TRBJ2-3; no firm D call. In germline, CDR1 is SQVTM, CDR2 ANQGSEA. The V end was cut by 5 bases, the J end by 4 bases, with 19 bases between. This CDR3 contains 15 residues. CDR3 loop: CSVQAREFHSDTQYF. The CDR3 nucleotides read TGCAGCGTTCAAGCACGTGAGTTCCATTCAGATACGCAGTATTTT.

This clonotype came up a few times. The CDR3 does not end in the conserved phenylalanine or tryptophan, so this is likely a read error. V and J are TRBV4-1 and TRBJ1-2; tentative D call: TRBD1 (5 bases). This CDR3 comprises 15 residues. Trimming stripped 6 bases from V and 5 bases from J, with 19 bases between. The germline CDR1 and CDR2 sequences are MGHRA and YSYEKL. CDR3 sequence: CASRRLFDSYYGYTS. CDR3 nucleotide sequence: TGCGCCAGCAGGCGACTATTTGACAGTTATTATGGCTACACCTCC.

This clonotype has a count of ten or more. The chain carries TRBV12-5 and TRBJ2-5; possible D gene TRBD1, 5 bases. There are 18 residues in the CDR3. CDR1 is LGHNT, CDR2 FRNRAP, per germline. V lost 5 bases, J lost 1 base, and 23 bases lay in between. The CDR3 is CASGPDRYPPKPQETQYF. The DNA for the CDR3 is TGTGCTAGTGGTCCCGACAGATACCCCCCCAAACCCCAAGAGACCCAGTACTTC.

This clonotype showed up many times. The gene calls are TRBV7-8 and TRBJ1-3; 9 bases line up with TRBD1. CDR1 SGHVS and CDR2 FQNEAQ come from the germline V gene. The CDR3 runs to 15 residues. The V segment lost 3 bases and the J segment 4 bases; nucleotides outside the gene matches: 4. CDR3 protein: CASSFGTGKGNTIYF. The CDR3 bases are TGTGCCAGCAGCTTTGGGACAGGGAAGGGAAACACCATATATTTT.

This clonotype was counted ten times or more. The chain joins TRBV12-3 or TRBV12-4 to TRBJ2-1; 8 bases map to TRBD2. The J segment lost 0 bases and the V segment lost 6 bases, leaving 10 bases of the junction unmatched. The CDR3 sequence is 17 residues long. The CDR3 spells CASSTGSGISSYNEQFF. The CDR3 DNA reads as TGTGCCAGCAGCACCGGTAGCGGGATAAGCTCCTACAATGAGCAGTTCTTC.

The V gene is TRBV18, the J gene TRBJ2-5; TRBD2 might be the D (5 bases). Deletions cut 2 bases from V and 3 bases from J, with 10 bases between. Germline V lookup: CDR1 KGHSH, CDR2 LQKENI. The CDR3 has 14 amino acids. For the CDR3, the DNA is TGTGCCAGCTCACCAATAGTGCGGGAAGAGACCCAGTACTTC. Protein: CASSPIVREETQYF.

Turning to this clonotype: Being one base from a much bigger clone, this may be a read error. The gene calls are TRBV5-5 and TRBJ2-5; D is tentatively TRBD1 or TRBD2 (6 bases each). Germline V gives CDR1 SGHKS, CDR2 YYEKEE (reference sequence). The CDR3 extends over 16 amino acids. With 2 bases removed from V and 4 bases from J, the gap between germline ends came to 18 bases. CDR3 DNA sequence: TGTGCCAGCAGCTTCGGACAGCTATTCGGGGGAGAGACCCAGTACTTC. The encoded protein is CASSFGQLFGGETQYF.

Note on this clonotype: A much larger clone differs from this one at a single base, so this may be a read error. V gene TRBV19 combines with J gene TRBJ2-2; D might be TRBD1 (8 bases). This CDR3 comprises 16 residues. The germline V gene has CDR1 LNHDA and CDR2 SQIVND (reference sequence). Here the CDR3 DNA reads TGTGCCAGCAGTGGGGGGGACAGGACGAACACCGGGGAGCTGCTTTTT. This encodes CASSGGDRTNTGELLF.

The sample holds a few counts of this clonotype. This rearrangement joins TRBV10-2 to TRBJ1-2, with D possibly TRBD1 on 5 matching bases. Trimming removed 7 bases at V and 8 bases at J, with 14 bases between. Germline assignment: CDR1 WSHSY and CDR2 SAAADI. The CDR3 is 12 residues long. The CDR3 is CASTPGRDGYTF. CDR3 DNA: TGCGCCAGCACCCCCGGCAGGGACGGCTACACCTTC.

The CDR3 DNA follows: TGCGCCAGCAGCCAACAGACAGGGGAGGGTGAAAAACTGTTTTTT. Amino acids: CASSQQTGEGEKLFF. This chain joins TRBV4-1 and TRBJ1-4; the match to TRBD1 covers 8 bases. The CDR3 is 15 residues long. Germline V gene data show CDR1 as MGHRA and CDR2 as YSYEKL. The J segment lost 7 bases and the V segment lost 2 bases, leaving 6 bases of the junction unmatched.

This clonotype was seen ten or more times. The rearrangement joins TRBV20-1 to TRBJ2-3, with 7 bases matching TRBD2. V dropped 0 bases and J dropped 3; count of bases not matched to a gene: 9. Germline V gene lookup returns CDR1 DFQATT and CDR2 SNEGSKA (reference sequence). The CDR3 extends over 16 amino acids. CDR3 region: CSARDLGGGPTDTQYF. CDR3 coding DNA: TGCAGTGCTAGAGATCTCGGGGGAGGGCCTACAGATACGCAGTATTTT.